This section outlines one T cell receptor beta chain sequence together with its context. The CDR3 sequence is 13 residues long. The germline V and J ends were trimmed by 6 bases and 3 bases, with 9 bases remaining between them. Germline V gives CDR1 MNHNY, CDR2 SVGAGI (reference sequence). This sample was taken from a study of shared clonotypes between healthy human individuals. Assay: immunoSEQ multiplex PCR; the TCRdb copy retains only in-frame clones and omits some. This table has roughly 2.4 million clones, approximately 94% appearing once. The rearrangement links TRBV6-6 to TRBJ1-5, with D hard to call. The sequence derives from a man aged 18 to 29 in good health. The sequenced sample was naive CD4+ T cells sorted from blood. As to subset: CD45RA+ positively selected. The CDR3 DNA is TGTGCCAGCAGCCGGATTGACAATCAGCCCCAGCATTTT. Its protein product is CASSRIDNQPQHF.